The entry below describes one T cell receptor (beta chain). Sequencing used immunoSEQ multiplex PCR; TCRdb keeps in-frame clones, though not all of them. The table lists 150,000 or so clones, about four fifths of them singletons. The sample originates from a study of blood T cell repertoires in COVID-19. The CDR3 consists of 15 residues. CDR1 and CDR2 (germline): SGHTA, FQGNSA. The V and J ends lost 6 bases and 2 bases, in that order; junction bases with no gene match: 4. The specimen sequenced was peripheral blood. The TCR was taken from a woman in her fifties or sixties with acute or convalescent COVID-19. V is TRBV7-2 and J is TRBJ1-6, with TRBD1 matching 7 bases. CDR3 loop: CASSRDSPYNSPLHF. The CDR3 DNA is TGTGCCAGCAGTCGGGACAGTCCCTATAATTCACCCCTCCACTTT.